This T cell receptor beta chain was retrieved from a study of siplizumab effects on memory and regulatory T cells. The CDR3 runs 15 residues. Some clones are missing from TCRdb's copy, which holds only in-frame ones; the method was immunoSEQ multiplex PCR. The sample lists around 100,000 clones, about 93% occurring once. Sample: Tregs sorted from blood. The TCR originated in a human donor in good health. The J gene is TRBJ1-2, the V gene TRBV21-1. TRBV21-1 is annotated as a pseudogene. The CDR3 spells CASIPTPLANYGYTF. Written as DNA, the CDR3 is TGTGCCAGCATACCGACCCCGTTGGCTAACTATGGCTACACCTTC.